Below, 27 T cell receptor beta chains from the same sample are listed, as sequenced in a study of cytotoxic CD8 clonotypes in ibrutinib-treated CLL. Method: immunoSEQ multiplex PCR; TCRdb's copy keeps in-frame clones and lacks some. The repertoire holds roughly 150,000 clones, with roughly 84% as singletons. The sample consisted of PBMCs, taken at disease progression, from a patient treated with ibrutinib. Source of these receptors: a human donor with chronic lymphocytic leukemia.

The chain has TRBV10-3 and TRBJ1-2, with 9 bases that match TRBD1. CDR1 is ENHRY, CDR2 SYGVKD, per germline. The CDR3 has 15 amino acids. Trimming at V came to 8 bases and at J to 3 bases, leaving 10 bases not matched to a gene. CDR3 sequence (DNA): TGTGCCATCTCATGGACAGGGGAGTTCGACTATGGCTACACCTTC. Amino acids: CAISWTGEFDYGYTF.

This chain joins TRBV7-9 and TRBJ1-4; D gene unclear. Trimming pared 5 bases from V and 7 bases from J, leaving 11 bases between. Germline V gene lookup returns CDR1 SEHNR and CDR2 FQNEAQ (reference sequence). The CDR3 is 13 amino acids. DNA for the CDR3: TGTGCCAGCAGCCCGTGGTTGCGTGAAAAACTGTTTTTT. This translates into CASSPWLREKLFF.

The V call is TRBV5-1, the J call TRBJ1-5, with a possible D match to TRBD1 (5 bases). The V gene's germline CDR1 is SGHRS and CDR2 YFSETQ. The length of the CDR3 is 17 residues. Trimming left V 0 bases short and J 0 bases short, with 13 bases between. CDR3 DNA: TGCGCCAGCAGCTTGGGCGGGACCTCCTCTAGCAATCAGCCCCAGCATTTT. Translated, it gives CASSLGGTSSSNQPQHF. The full variable domain, completed using reference TRBV5-1 and TRBJ1-5, is KAGVTQTPRYLIKTRGQQVTLSCSPISGHRSVSWYQQTPGQGLQFLFEYFSETQRNKGNFPGRFSGRQFSNSRSEMNVSTLELGDSALYLCASSLGGTSSSNQPQHFGDGTRLSIL.

The chain recombines TRBV28 with TRBJ2-1; D is perhaps TRBD1 (5 bases). CDR3 length equals 15 residues. V lost 2 bases and J lost 9, with 17 bases in between. Germline CDR1 is MDHEN and CDR2 is SYDVKM. The CDR3 DNA reads as TGTGCCAGCAGTTTACAAGACCTCAGGGTGGGTGAGCAGTTCTTC. It specifies CASSLQDLRVGEQFF.

V usage is TRBV5-5 and J usage is TRBJ2-7, with 7 bases identical to TRBD1. The CDR3 is made up of 14 amino acids. J lost 1 base, V lost 4 bases, and 5 bases had no gene match. CDR1 and CDR2 (germline): SGHKS, YYEKEE (reference sequence). In nucleotides, the CDR3 is TGTGCCAGCAGCCCGGGACAGCTATCCTACGAGCAGTACTTC. Its protein product is CASSPGQLSYEQYF.

The chain uses TRBV20-1 and TRBJ2-5; TRBD1 might be the D (6 bases). Germline V CDR1 and CDR2: DFQATT, SNEGSKA (reference sequence). This CDR3 spans 11 amino acids. Here the CDR3 DNA reads TGCACCGGACAGCATCAAGAGACCCAGTACTTC. Translating gives CTGQHQETQYF.

The chain recombines TRBV6-5 with TRBJ1-1; the D is unclear. Germline values: CDR1 MNHEY, CDR2 SVGAGI. The V end lost 4 bases, the J end lost 1 base, and 10 bases lay between the germline ends. The CDR3 has 14 residues. This CDR3 reads CASSLWGTNTEAFF. CDR3 nucleotide sequence: TGTGCCAGCAGTTTATGGGGAACGAACACTGAAGCTTTCTTT.

The chain is built from TRBV25-1 and TRBJ1-4; possible D gene TRBD1, 5 bases. V dropped 3 bases and J dropped 3 bases, with 14 bases sitting between them. This CDR3 is 16 amino acids long. CDR1 is MGHDK, CDR2 SYGVNS, per germline. CDR3: CASSDPWGEANEKLFF. The CDR3 bases are TGTGCCAGCAGTGATCCCTGGGGGGAGGCTAATGAAAAACTGTTTTTT.

The chain is built from TRBV5-4 and TRBJ2-1, with D possibly TRBD2 on 5 matching bases. The V end lost 1 base, the J end lost 7 bases, and 6 bases lay between the germline ends. The CDR3 extends over 12 amino acids. The germline gives CDR1 SGHNT, CDR2 YYREEE (reference sequence). CDR3 bases: TGTGCCAGCAGCTTGTGGAGGAATGAGCAGTTCTTC. Its translation is CASSLWRNEQFF.

The genes are TRBV5-6 and TRBJ2-1, with D possibly TRBD2 on 6 matching bases. Per the germline V gene, CDR1 is SGHDT and CDR2 is YYEEEE. CDR3 length equals 14 residues. V shed 4 bases and J shed 0 bases, with 8 bases lying between them. The CDR3, as DNA: TGTGCCAGCAGCCGGGGGAACTCCTACAATGAGCAGTTCTTC. Translating gives CASSRGNSYNEQFF.

The CDR3 coding sequence is TGTGCCAGCAGCTCTCAGGCTCACACTGAAGCTTTCTTT. This gives the protein CASSSQAHTEAFF. The chain employs TRBV7-6 and TRBJ1-1; D remains ambiguous. The CDR3 runs 13 residues. Trimming took 4 bases from V and 3 from J, leaving 9 bases between them. CDR1 SGHVS and CDR2 FNYEAQ come from the germline V gene.

V gene TRBV15 combines with J gene TRBJ2-5; 10 bases align to TRBD2. Germline CDR1 LNHNV, CDR2 YYDKDF (reference sequence). J gave up 0 bases and V 1 base, and 5 bases lay outside the gene matches. The CDR3 loop spans 17 amino acids. The CDR3 DNA follows: TGTGCCACCAGCAGAGGGCTAGCGGGAGCCGACCAAGAGACCCAGTACTTC. It codes for CATSRGLAGADQETQYF.

The count of this clone is one. The CDR3 DNA sequence: TGTGCCAGCAGCCAAGATTTTAGGGCAGAACGCTCCTACGAGCAGTACTTC. Its protein product is CASSQDFRAERSYEQYF. This chain links TRBV14 with TRBJ2-7, with D unresolved. The CDR3 runs to 17 residues. Germline-derived CDR1 and CDR2 are SGHDN and FVKESK. V gave up 0 bases and J gave up 0 bases, with 15 bases separating them.

This clone showed up just a few times. The J gene is TRBJ2-7, the V gene TRBV5-1; 7 nucleotides line up with TRBD1. Per the germline V gene, CDR1 is SGHRS and CDR2 is YFSETQ. This CDR3 is 15 amino acids long. Trimming removed 4 bases from V and 1 base from J; junction bases left unmatched: 8. CDR3 in amino acids: CASSRSRDSSYEQYF. The CDR3 DNA sequence: TGCGCCAGCAGCCGCTCCCGGGACAGTTCCTACGAGCAGTACTTC. Full variable domain (missing parts from reference TRBV5-1 and TRBJ2-7): KAGVTQTPRYLIKTRGQQVTLSCSPISGHRSVSWYQQTPGQGLQFLFEYFSETQRNKGNFPGRFSGRQFSNSRSEMNVSTLELGDSALYLCASSRSRDSSYEQYFGPGTRLTVT.

This chain uses TRBV25-1 with TRBJ1-1; no definite D call. Germline V CDR1 and CDR2: MGHDK, SYGVNS. The CDR3 is 12 amino acids. Trimming left V 3 bases short and J 6 bases short, with 8 bases between. CDR3 loop: CASSDMRAEAFF. In DNA form, the CDR3 reads TGTGCCAGCAGTGATATGAGAGCTGAAGCTTTCTTT.

The rearrangement joins TRBV10-3 to TRBJ2-3; D is ambiguous. Trimming cost V 8 bases and J 0 bases, with 3 bases left between them. Germline CDR1 reads ENHRY; CDR2 reads SYGVKD. The CDR3 runs to 11 residues. The CDR3 sequence: CAISSTDTQYF. In DNA, the CDR3 is TGTGCCATCTCGAGCACAGATACGCAGTATTTT.

The V call is TRBV6-1, the J call TRBJ2-1; no clear D. CDR3 size: 13 residues. Germline V gene lookup returns CDR1 MNHNS and CDR2 SASEGT. V lost 6 bases, J lost 8 bases, and 14 bases lay in between. CDR3 amino acids: CASRREVVDEQFF. CDR3 sequence (DNA): TGTGCCAGCAGGAGAGAAGTGGTGGATGAGCAGTTCTTC.

V gene TRBV6-1 combines with J gene TRBJ2-2; possibly TRBD2 for D (7 bases). Germline CDR1 MNHNS, CDR2 SASEGT. V lost 6 bases and J lost 4, with 15 bases in between. There are 15 residues in the CDR3. The CDR3: CASSREGGATGELFF. The CDR3 DNA reads as TGTGCCAGCAGCCGCGAGGGGGGGGCCACCGGGGAGCTGTTTTTT.

The CDR3 DNA is TGTGCCAGCAGCTTGTGGCGTCGGACAAACACTGAAGCTTTCTTT. Its translation: CASSLWRRTNTEAFF. This chain links TRBV5-6 with TRBJ1-1; the D gene is possibly TRBD1 (5 bases). This CDR3 comprises 15 residues. Germline V lookup: CDR1 SGHDT, CDR2 YYEEEE. V lost 1 base and J lost 2, with 12 bases in between.

The rearrangement links TRBV19 to TRBJ2-7; D possibly matches TRBD1 or TRBD2 (5 bases each). The CDR3 consists of 13 residues. V was clipped by 4 bases and J by 7 bases, with 14 bases between them. The germline V gene encodes CDR1 LNHDA and CDR2 SQIVND (reference sequence). The CDR3 is CASSRDPWVEQYF. The CDR3 DNA sequence: TGTGCCAGTAGTAGGGACCCATGGGTGGAGCAGTACTTC.

J is TRBJ1-5 and V is TRBV30, with D possibly being TRBD1 (5 bases). CDR1 is GTSNPN and CDR2 is SVGIG in the germline V gene (reference sequence). CDR3 length equals 13 residues. Trimming left V 2 bases short and J 6 bases short, with 11 bases between. CDR3 DNA sequence: TGTGCCTGGAGTCCAGGGATAAGTCAGCCCCAGCATTTT. Translated: CAWSPGISQPQHF.

The chain uses TRBV29-1 and TRBJ1-5, with 7 positions matching TRBD1. The CDR3 runs to 14 residues. The V and J ends lost 5 bases and 6 bases, in that order; junction bases with no gene match: 10. Looked up from germline, CDR1 is SQVTM and CDR2 is ANQGSEA. CDR3 residues: CSVRLQGSAQPQHF. The CDR3 DNA is TGCAGCGTTCGACTACAGGGGTCGGCTCAGCCCCAGCATTTT.

The V and J genes are TRBV7-9 and TRBJ2-7; 7 bases are a match to TRBD1. The CDR3 has 15 residues. The V segment lost 5 bases and the J segment 0 bases; nucleotides outside the gene matches: 7. CDR1 and CDR2 (germline): SEHNR, FQNEAQ (reference sequence). Here the CDR3 reads CASSPLRTGSYEQYF. Written as DNA, the CDR3 is TGTGCCAGCAGCCCCCTGAGGACAGGCTCCTACGAGCAGTACTTC.

Concerning this clone: The junction shows a germline mismatch at one end, possibly a read error. The chain employs TRBV7-7 and TRBJ2-3; the D gene is possibly TRBD1 (5 bases). From germline, CDR1 is SSHAT and CDR2 FNYEAQ (reference sequence). The CDR3 has 15 amino acids. This CDR3 reads CASSLGRVSGDTQYF. CDR3 in DNA: TGTGCTAGCAGCTTAGGCAGGGTTTCTGGCGATACGCAGTATTTT.

The rearrangement uses TRBV4-1 and TRBJ2-7; D might be TRBD1 (6 bases). Germline V gene sequence: CDR1 MGHRA, CDR2 YSYEKL. This CDR3 contains 15 residues. V lost 3 bases and J 4 bases, leaving 16 bases between the germline ends. Written as DNA, the CDR3 is TGCGCCAGCAGCCACCTAACAGGGTCTAAGTACGAGCAGTACTTC. It translates to CASSHLTGSKYEQYF.

The sample holds a few counts of this clone. V is TRBV11-3 and J is TRBJ1-1; D remains ambiguous. V gave up 0 bases and J gave up 7 bases, with 12 bases separating them. CDR3 length: 14 amino acids. The germline V gene has CDR1 SGHNT and CDR2 YENEEA. In nucleotides, the CDR3 is TGTGCCAGCAGCTTAGATGGGCAGGCAGGTGAAGCTTTCTTT. It specifies CASSLDGQAGEAFF. The complete variable domain, with remaining parts taken from reference TRBV11-3 and TRBJ1-1, reads EAGVVQSPRYKIIEKKQPVAFWCNPISGHNTLYWYLQNLGQGPELLIRYENEEAVDDSQLPKDRFSAERLKGVDSTLKIQPAELGDSAVYLCASSLDGQAGEAFFGQGTRLTVV.

This clone was seen a single time. The chain has TRBV15 and TRBJ1-3, with D unresolved. CDR1 is LNHNV, CDR2 YYDKDF, per germline (reference sequence). With 1 base removed from V and 7 bases from J, the gap between germline ends came to 5 bases. This CDR3 region has 12 residues. The CDR3 reads CATSRVYNTIYF. Written as DNA, the CDR3 is TGTGCCACCAGCAGAGTGTACAACACCATATATTTT.